This is a list of T cell receptor beta chains from one sample in a study of radiation and T cells in renal cell carcinoma. The repertoire was sequenced with immunoSEQ multiplex PCR; TCRdb's copy has only in-frame clones and lacks some. The sample yields over 55,000 clones, around three quarters seen once. The sequencing used blood, collected from a patient whose treatment included radiotherapy and nephrectomy. Receptors were obtained from a man in his 60s with renal cell carcinoma. The CDR3 runs from the conserved cysteine through the conserved F or W. Each record gives: clone size, D gene, J gene, V gene, CDR3 DNA, CDR3 protein. D genes are given only for firm matches. Clone size, where shown, is once, few, many, or a class for clones that have expanded.

>-|-|TRBJ2-2|TRBV7-3
TGTGCCAGCAGCTTACGGATAGGCGGGCTGAACACCGGGGAGCTGTTTTTT
CASSLRIGGLNTGELFF
>-|-|TRBJ1-3|TRBV5-1
TGCGCCAGCAGCTTGGACCTCTCTGGAAACACCATATATTTT
CASSLDLSGNTIYF
>-|TRBD2|TRBJ2-2|TRBV18
TGTGCCAGCTCAAATACTAGCGGAGTCAACACCGGGGAGCTGTTTTTT
CASSNTSGVNTGELFF
>-|-|TRBJ2-1|TRBV5-1
TGCGCCAGCAGATCGGGAGTGAGGAATGAGCAGTTCTTC
CASRSGVRNEQFF
>-|-|TRBJ1-1|TRBV4-1
TGCGCCAGCAGCCTACAGATTGGGGTCACTGAAGCTTTCTTT
CASSLQIGVTEAFF
>few|-|TRBJ2-3|TRBV10-3
TGTGCCATCAGTGAGTCGACGGACGTGGCTCAGGGTGGGCAGTATTTT
CAISESTDVAQGGQYF
>-|-|TRBJ2-1|TRBV7-8
TGTGCCAGCAGCCCACACCCAAAAGACTACTCCTACAATGAGCAGTTCTTC
CASSPHPKDYSYNEQFF
>-|-|TRBJ2-2|TRBV5-1
TGCGCCAGCAGCGTAACCAACACCGGGGAGCTGTTTTTT
CASSVTNTGELFF
>-|-|TRBJ1-6|TRBV27
TGTGCCAGCAGTTCCGTGGAGGGGGGGGCTTCACCCCTCCACTTT
CASSSVEGGASPLHF
>-|TRBD1|TRBJ1-1|TRBV4-3
TGCGCCAGCAGCCGCGCGTCAGGGGGGGAAGCTTTCTTT
CASSRASGGEAFF
>-|-|TRBJ2-3|TRBV25-1
TGTGCCAGCAGCGTCAAACCCACAGATACGCAGTATTTT
CASSVKPTDTQYF
>-|TRBD2|TRBJ2-5|TRBV4-2
TGTGCCAGCAGCCAAGATGTATTCGCGGGGGGTAGGGAGACCCAGTACTTC
CASSQDVFAGGRETQYF
>-|-|TRBJ2-1|TRBV27
TGTGCCAGCAGTTTTGGCGGCGAAAACAATGAGCAGTTCTTC
CASSFGGENNEQFF
>-|-|TRBJ2-3|TRBV25-1
TGTGCCAGCAGTTCCCCGAGGGGTACGCAGTATTTT
CASSSPRGTQYF
>-|TRBD1|TRBJ2-7|TRBV11-3
TGTGCCAGCAGCCAGACAGGGTGGGCAACCTACGAGCAGTACTTC
CASSQTGWATYEQYF
>-|-|TRBJ1-1|TRBV5-6
TGTGCCAGCAGCTTGGGACCAAACACTGAAGCTTTCTTT
CASSLGPNTEAFF
>-|TRBD1|TRBJ1-5|TRBV19
TGTGCCAGTAGTAAGACAGGGTTGGGCCAGCCCCAGCATTTT
CASSKTGLGQPQHF
>once|TRBD1|TRBJ2-3|TRBV27
TGTGCCAGCAGCCAGGACAGGGGAACAGATACGCAGTATTTT
CASSQDRGTDTQYF
>once|-|TRBJ2-1|TRBV7-2
TGTGCCAGCAGCTACCCGCCGGGGGTTTTGTTCTTC
CASSYPPGVLFF
>-|TRBD1|TRBJ1-6|TRBV30
TGTGCCTGGAGTGTAGGACAGGCCCTCCACTTT
CAWSVGQALHF
>-|TRBD1|TRBJ1-4|TRBV19
TGTGCCAGTAGTATGTGGGGACAGGGTGAAAAACTGTTTTTT
CASSMWGQGEKLFF
>-|TRBD1|TRBJ1-2|TRBV5-6
TGTGCCAGCAGCCAGGACAGGACAGGCTACACCTTC
CASSQDRTGYTF
>-|-|TRBJ1-2|TRBV2
TGTGCCAGCAGCGGTTTATGGTATGGCTACACCTTC
CASSGLWYGYTF
>-|TRBD1|TRBJ1-1|TRBV29-1
TGCAGCGTTGAAAATCGGGACAGTCTCCCTGAAGCTTTCTTT
CSVENRDSLPEAFF
>few|-|TRBJ1-1|TRBV5-1
TGCGCCAGCAGCTTGTCCGGGACCACTGAAGCTTTCTTT
CASSLSGTTEAFF
>-|-|TRBJ2-1|TRBV6-5
TGTGCCAGCAGTGCCTCAGGGATTTACAATGAGCAGTTCTTC
CASSASGIYNEQFF
>-|TRBD1|TRBJ1-2|TRBV30
TGTGCCTGGAGCCGACAGGGACACTATGGCTACACCTTC
CAWSRQGHYGYTF
>-|-|TRBJ2-6|TRBV15
TGTGCCACCAGGCCCCCCTCTGGGGCCAACGTCCTGACTTTC
CATRPPSGANVLTF
>-|-|TRBJ1-5|TRBV6-1
TGTGCCAGCAGCGCACAGGGCGATCAGCCCCAGCATTTT
CASSAQGDQPQHF
>once|TRBD2|TRBJ2-3|TRBV5-6
TGTGCCAGCAGCCCCATGGGCCTAGCGGGGGTCAACACAGATACGCAGTATTTT
CASSPMGLAGVNTDTQYF
>-|-|TRBJ2-3|TRBV30
TGTGCCTGGAGTGTAGGGGGCACAGATACGCAGTATTTT
CAWSVGGTDTQYF
>medium-sized|-|TRBJ2-5|TRBV15
TGTGCCACCAGCAGAGACACCTTCGGGGCCCAAGAGACCCAGTACTTC
CATSRDTFGAQETQYF
>-|-|TRBJ2-7|TRBV11-2
TGTGCCAGCAGCTTAGCGCGTTCCTACGAGCAGTACTTC
CASSLARSYEQYF
>-|-|TRBJ1-2|TRBV11-3
TGTGCCAGCAGCGAGAGGGGACGGACTTTTGAACGCTACACCTTC
CASSERGRTFERYTF
>-|-|TRBJ2-7|TRBV20-1
TGCAGTGCTAGAGACGAATACGAGCAGTACTTC
CSARDEYEQYF
>-|-|TRBJ1-5|TRBV7-2
TGTGCCAGCAGCTTGGGGCCTTGGAAGAATCAGCCCCAGCATTTT
CASSLGPWKNQPQHF
>-|-|TRBJ1-2|TRBV10-2
TGCGCCAGCAAGGGCCTAAACTATGGCTACACCTTC
CASKGLNYGYTF
>-|-|TRBJ2-7|TRBV5-6
TGTGCCAGCAGCTGGGACGGGGGACTCAATAGCGAGCAGTACTTC
CASSWDGGLNSEQYF
>-|-|TRBJ2-6|TRBV15
TGTGCCACCAGCGGACACCACCGGGGGCAGTCTGGTGCCAACGTCCTGACTTTC
CATSGHHRGQSGANVLTF
>-|-|TRBJ2-1|TRBV4-1
TGCGCCAGCAGCCAAGATGGTATTAGGGGTAATGTGGTGTCGGAGCAGTTCTTC
CASSQDGIRGNVVSEQFF
>once|TRBD2|TRBJ2-1|TRBV5-1
TGCGCCAGCAGCTTGGGCGGGAGGGGTAATGAGCAGTTCTTC
CASSLGGRGNEQFF
>few|-|TRBJ1-1|TRBV13
TGTGCCAGCAGCTTACCGTTAGGACAAGCTTTCTTT
CASSLPLGQAFF
>-|TRBD1|TRBJ2-1|TRBV23-1
TGCGCCAGCAGGAACCGGGACAGTCTCTACAATGAGCAGTTCTTC
CASRNRDSLYNEQFF
>-|-|TRBJ2-1|TRBV29-1
TGCAGCGTTGAGGGTGCAGGGAGCTCCTACAATGAGCAGTTCTTC
CSVEGAGSSYNEQFF
>-|TRBD2|TRBJ2-1|TRBV5-1
TGCGCCAGCAGCTTGGGACTAGCGGGAAACAATGAGCAGTTCTTC
CASSLGLAGNNEQFF
>-|-|TRBJ2-1|TRBV19
TGTGCCAGTAGTATTTGGGGGCGTAGTTTAGGGAATGAGCAGTTCTTC
CASSIWGRSLGNEQFF
>-|-|TRBJ1-2|TRBV5-6
TGTGCCAGCAGCTTCACAGGTACTTCCAACTATGGCTACACCTTC
CASSFTGTSNYGYTF
>few|-|TRBJ1-2|TRBV11-2
TGTGCCAGCAGCTTAGGAAGGGATGACTTCCTTAACTATGGCTACACCTTC
CASSLGRDDFLNYGYTF
>-|-|TRBJ2-3|TRBV5-1
TGCGCCAGCAGCTTGGGGAGCATAAACCCCACAGATACGCAGTATTTT
CASSLGSINPTDTQYF